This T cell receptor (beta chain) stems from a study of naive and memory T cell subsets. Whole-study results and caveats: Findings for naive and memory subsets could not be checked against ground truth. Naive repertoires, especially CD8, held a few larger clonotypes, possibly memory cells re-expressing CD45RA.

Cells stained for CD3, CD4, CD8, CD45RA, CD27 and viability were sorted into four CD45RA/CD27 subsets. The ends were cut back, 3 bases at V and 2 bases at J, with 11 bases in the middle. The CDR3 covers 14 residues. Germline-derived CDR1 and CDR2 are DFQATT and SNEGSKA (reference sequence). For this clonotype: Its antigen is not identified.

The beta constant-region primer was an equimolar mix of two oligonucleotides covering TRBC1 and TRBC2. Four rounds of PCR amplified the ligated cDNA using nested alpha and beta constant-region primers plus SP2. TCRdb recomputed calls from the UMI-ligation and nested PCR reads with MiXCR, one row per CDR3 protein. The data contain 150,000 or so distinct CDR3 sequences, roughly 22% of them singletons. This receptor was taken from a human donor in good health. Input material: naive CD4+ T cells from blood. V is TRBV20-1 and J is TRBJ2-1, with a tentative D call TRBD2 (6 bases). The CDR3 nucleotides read TGCAGTGCTAGGGGTAGCGGCCCCTACAATGAGCAGTTCTTC. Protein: CSARGSGPYNEQFF.